These 20 T cell receptor beta chains originate from one sample sequenced in a study of blood T cell repertoires in COVID-19 (dated by TCRdb to the early 2020s). Receptor libraries were prepared by the immunoSEQ multiplex PCR assay. TCRdb holds this immuneACCESS table with in-frame rearrangements only. Some clones are missing; in checked studies, unresolved V genes explain under half, and the rest has no known cause. Across this sample there are about 200,000 clones, with 70% to 90% seen only once. The top ten constitute 3% to 4% of the sample. The source material was PBMCs or T cells enriched from blood (not recorded which). The receptors were gathered from a woman aged 35 to 49 with acute COVID-19.

This rearrangement joins TRBV11-2 to TRBJ2-3; 7 positions match TRBD1. Unmatched junction bases numbered 7, after V lost 4 bases and J lost 6 bases. Per germline, CDR1 SGHAT and CDR2 FQNNGV. The CDR3 covers 14 residues. DNA for the CDR3: TGTGCCAGCAGCTCGACACAGGGGATCGATACGCAGTATTTT. This translates into CASSSTQGIDTQYF.

The rearrangement joins TRBV5-4 to TRBJ2-5; the D gene is possibly TRBD1 (6 bases). Deletions cut 3 bases from V and 2 bases from J, with 8 bases between. The CDR3 is made up of 13 amino acids. Germline V CDR1 and CDR2: SGHNT, YYREEE (reference sequence). This chain's CDR3 is CASSYQGQETQYF. The CDR3 DNA is TGTGCCAGCAGCTATCAGGGGCAAGAGACCCAGTACTTC.

The chain combines TRBV2 with TRBJ1-5; D is unresolved. Looked up from germline, CDR1 is SNHLY and CDR2 is FYNNEI. This CDR3 is 12 amino acids long. The germline V and J ends were trimmed by 8 bases and 3 bases, with 8 bases remaining between them. The CDR3 DNA follows: TGTGCCAGCGGAGGGCCCAATCAGCCCCAGCATTTT. Encoded protein: CASGGPNQPQHF. The variable domain in full, completed from reference TRBV2 and TRBJ1-5, reads EPEVTQTPSHQVTQMGQEVILRCVPISNHLYFYWYRQILGQKVEFLVSFYNNEISEKSEIFDDQFSVERPDGSNFTLKIRSTKLEDSAMYFCASGGPNQPQHFGDGTRLSIL.

The genes are TRBV2 and TRBJ2-5; TRBD1 is a possible D gene (6 bases). The V end was cut by 5 bases, the J end by 6 bases, with 16 bases between. The CDR3 extends over 14 amino acids. Germline V gene lookup returns CDR1 SNHLY and CDR2 FYNNEI. CDR3 nucleotides: TGTGCCAGCAGTCCGTCAACAGGGTGGAAGACCCAGTACTTC. Residues: CASSPSTGWKTQYF.

The chain employs TRBV19 and TRBJ1-5; 8 bases map to TRBD1. J lost 2 bases, V lost 2 bases, and 2 bases had no gene match. Germline assignment: CDR1 LNHDA and CDR2 SQIVND (reference sequence). The length of the CDR3 is 15 residues. As DNA, the CDR3 is TGTGCCAGTAGTATATCGGGACAGGGCAATCAGCCCCAGCATTTT. Translation: CASSISGQGNQPQHF.

This clone came up once. The chain is built from TRBV27 and TRBJ1-2, with TRBD1 as a possible D gene (6 bases). The V end was cut by 4 bases, the J end by 8 bases, with 14 bases between. CDR1 and CDR2 from the germline V gene are MNHEY and SMNVEV (reference sequence). The CDR3 totals 13 residues. The CDR3: CASSSGTQMGYTF. The DNA for the CDR3 is TGTGCCAGCAGTTCCGGGACACAGATGGGCTACACCTTC.

The chain employs TRBV29-1 and TRBJ2-7; no reliable D call. Looked up from germline, CDR1 is SQVTM and CDR2 is ANQGSEA. The V gene lost 4 bases and the J gene lost 6 bases, with 22 bases spanning the gap. This CDR3 comprises 15 residues. CDR3 nucleotides: TGCAGCGTTGCCCTCAATGTAGTGAGATCGAGCGAGCAGTACTTC. Its translation is CSVALNVVRSSEQYF.

V usage is TRBV30 and J usage is TRBJ2-7; 12 positions agree with TRBD2. Germline V gene sequence: CDR1 GTSNPN, CDR2 SVGIG (reference sequence). The ends lost 2 bases at V and 0 bases at J; junction bases unmatched: 5. The CDR3 is 16 amino acids. The CDR3 DNA is TGTGCCTGGAGTTTGACTAGCGGGAGTAGCTCCTACGAGCAGTACTTC. Translated, it gives CAWSLTSGSSSYEQYF.

This clone was counted only a few times. This chain links TRBV20-1 with TRBJ2-7; TRBD2 is a possible D gene (6 bases). From germline, CDR1 is DFQATT and CDR2 SNEGSKA (reference sequence). The CDR3 covers 11 residues. This CDR3 reads CSLARGYEQYF. CDR3 sequence (DNA): TGCAGCCTAGCGAGGGGCTACGAGCAGTACTTC.

The chain employs TRBV2 and TRBJ2-7; perhaps TRBD2 as D (5 bases). The CDR3 covers 14 residues. Trimming removed 7 bases at V and 7 bases at J, with 20 bases between. Per germline, CDR1 SNHLY and CDR2 FYNNEI. CDR3 in DNA: TGTGCCAGCAAGGAGGAATTGGGATTGGGGGAGCAGTACTTC. It specifies CASKEELGLGEQYF.

This chain uses TRBV29-1 with TRBJ2-7; 11 bases fit TRBD1. In germline, CDR1 is SQVTM, CDR2 ANQGSEA. V shed 7 bases and J 6 bases; nucleotides not matched to a gene: 2. This CDR3 region has 11 residues. The CDR3: CSAGTGGEQYF. The CDR3 nucleotides are TGCAGCGCCGGGACAGGGGGCGAGCAGTACTTC.

The chain joins TRBV7-2 to TRBJ2-2; tentative D call: TRBD2 (6 bases). V was shortened by 2 bases and J by 7 bases, with 14 bases between the two germline ends. This CDR3 is built from 15 residues. In germline, CDR1 is SGHTA, CDR2 FQGNSA. The DNA for the CDR3 is TGTGCCAGCAGCTTACAAGCGGTGGAGGGCGGGGAGCTGTTTTTT. This gives the protein CASSLQAVEGGELFF.

The chain joins TRBV24-1 to TRBJ1-4, with 7 bases fitting TRBD1. V gave up 10 bases and J gave up 3 bases; unmatched junction bases: 10. The germline gives CDR1 KGHDR, CDR2 SFDVKD. CDR3 length: 15 amino acids. The CDR3 coding sequence is TGTGCCACAGAATTAACCGGGACAGCTAATGAAAAACTGTTTTTT. As protein: CATELTGTANEKLFF.

This clone was seen a few times. The chain has TRBV30 and TRBJ1-3; D not resolved. Germline CDR1 reads GTSNPN; CDR2 reads SVGIG (reference sequence). This CDR3 contains 16 residues. V lost 0 bases, J lost 0 bases, and 12 bases lay in between. In nucleotides, the CDR3 is TGTGCCTGGAGTGTACGGGAACCCGGCTCTGGAAACACCATATATTTT. Its protein is CAWSVREPGSGNTIYF.

Comments on this clone: At one of its ends the junction is not consistent with the germline gene, which may arise from a read error. The rearrangement uses TRBV29-1 and TRBJ2-1; 12 nucleotides match TRBD2. Germline V lookup: CDR1 SQVTM, CDR2 ANQGSEA. CDR3 length: 16 amino acids. This chain's CDR3 is CSVLTSGRASHNEQFF. The CDR3 DNA reads as TGCAGCGTCCTGACTAGCGGGAGAGCCTCCCACAATGAGCAGTTCTTC.

This chain links TRBV19 with TRBJ2-7; TRBD2 might be the D (6 bases). The V gene's germline CDR1 is LNHDA and CDR2 SQIVND (reference sequence). The CDR3 sequence is 15 residues long. Trimming took off 2 bases at V and 2 bases at J, with 13 bases between the two ends. The CDR3 reads CASSIRLARTYEQYF. Written as DNA, the CDR3 is TGTGCCAGTAGTATAAGGCTAGCGCGAACCTACGAGCAGTACTTC.

This chain connects TRBV6-5 to TRBJ2-7, with TRBD2 matching 9 bases. The CDR3 totals 15 residues. CDR1 and CDR2 (germline): MNHEY, SVGAGI. The V segment lost 5 bases and the J segment 1 base; nucleotides outside the gene matches: 6. CDR3 loop: CASSIKAGGSYEQYF. In DNA form, the CDR3 reads TGTGCCAGCAGTATAAAAGCGGGAGGTTCCTACGAGCAGTACTTC.

The V gene is TRBV5-8, the J gene TRBJ2-1, with 7 bases identical to TRBD2. With V trimmed by 1 base and J by 5 bases, 6 bases remained unmatched. Germline lookup yields CDR1 SGHTS and CDR2 YDEGEE. This CDR3 region has 15 residues. DNA of the CDR3: TGTGCCAGCAGCTTGAGGGAGGGTACAAACAATGAGCAGTTCTTC. Its translation: CASSLREGTNNEQFF.

This chain links TRBV18 with TRBJ2-1; 10 bases map to TRBD1. J lost 7 bases, V lost 8 bases, and 11 bases had no gene match. CDR3 length: 15 residues. From germline, CDR1 is KGHSH and CDR2 LQKENI. The CDR3: CASLTDRGRSNEQFF. As DNA, the CDR3 is TGTGCCAGCCTGACAGACAGGGGGCGTTCAAATGAGCAGTTCTTC.

This clone showed up just a few times. The rearrangement joins TRBV27 to TRBJ1-5; possible D gene TRBD1, 6 bases. V dropped 5 bases and J dropped 4 bases, with 12 bases sitting between them. The length of the CDR3 is 14 residues. From germline, CDR1 is MNHEY and CDR2 SMNVEV (reference sequence). The CDR3 bases are TGTGCCAGCAGTCCACACAGGGAAAATCAGCCCCAGCATTTT. Residues: CASSPHRENQPQHF.